This T cell receptor beta chain emerged from a study of cytomegalovirus exposure and HLA in healthy donors. Vbeta (60) and Jbeta (13) primers were used in the PCR. Profiling relied on immunoSEQ multiplex PCR, and the TCRdb table lists in-frame clones only, not all of them. The sample contains 140,000 or so clones, approximately 79% of which appear only once. The germline V gene has CDR1 SGHRS and CDR2 YFSETQ. The germline V and J ends were trimmed by 1 base and 1 base, with 11 bases remaining between them. The CDR3 covers 15 residues. This rearrangement joins TRBV5-1 to TRBJ1-1; D not resolved. This receptor was obtained from a young man in good health and CMV-seropositive. Input material: PBMCs. For the CDR3, the DNA is TGCGCCAGCAGCTTGACGGGAGACGCGAACACTGAAGCTTTCTTT. Amino acid sequence: CASSLTGDANTEAFF.